This T cell receptor (beta chain) was documented in a study of blood T cell repertoires in COVID-19. As for the study in general: Samples taken during acute and convalescent COVID-19 were collected in the United States, Italy and Spain. T cells, B-cell-depleted T cells, or PBMCs supplied cDNA or gDNA.

Per the authors' pipeline: Using reference gene primer amplification, nucleated cell counts were estimated. The protocol was immunoSEQ multiplex PCR, while the TCRdb copy is restricted to in-frame clones and leaves out a portion. That table is the source of V, J and clone size, and D and trimming were worked out from the DNA. The data contain about 190,000 clones, roughly 86% of them singletons. The sequenced sample was peripheral blood. This TCR came from a woman between 65 and 79 years old with active or convalescent COVID-19.

The CDR3 sequence: CASSFGQGYNEQFF. The CDR3 DNA is TGTGCCAGCAGTTTCGGGCAGGGATACAATGAGCAGTTCTTC. The chain combines TRBV28 with TRBJ2-1; tentatively, D is TRBD1 (5 bases). Trimming took off 3 bases at V and 4 bases at J, with 10 bases between the two ends. CDR1 and CDR2 from the germline V gene are MDHEN and SYDVKM. The CDR3 is 14 residues long.